These 2 T cell receptor beta chains came from one sample sequenced in a study of post-analysis software for immune sequencing data. General study findings and limits: Controls showed lower frequencies than patients for five TRBV segments, and TRBV5-6, TRBV5-1 and TRBV20-1 were among these.

No antigen has been assigned to these receptors. Unique molecular identifiers were built into the TCR beta cDNA libraries. A single record per CDR3 protein comes from TCRdb applying MiXCR to the PCR reads. In the table there are a few hundred thousand distinct CDR3 sequences, about a third of which are singletons. The sample comprised blood. These receptors originate from a girl aged 10-17 years with multiple sclerosis.

This clonotype was observed a single time. For the CDR3, the DNA is TGTGCCAGCAGTTCAGGGGTGGACGAGCAGTACTTC. As protein: CASSSGVDEQYF. This chain joins TRBV28 and TRBJ2-5, with a weak D call TRBD1 (6 bases). The DNA end is more similar to TRBJ2-7, so the J call may be wrong. The V gene's germline CDR1 is MDHEN and CDR2 SYDVKM. The CDR3 runs 12 residues.

In DNA, the CDR3 is TGTGCCAGCAGCCTCCGCCTGAGCGGGGGGGCTACAGATACGCAGTATTTT. Translation: CASSLRLSGGATDTQYF. The V gene is TRBV7-9, the J gene TRBJ2-3, with TRBD2 matching 10 bases. The CDR3 loop spans 17 amino acids. Unmatched junction bases numbered 11, after V lost 5 bases and J lost 3 bases. Germline CDR1 is SEHNR and CDR2 is FQNEAQ (reference sequence).